This T cell receptor (beta chain) was found in a study of cytomegalovirus exposure and HLA in healthy donors. Using immunoSEQ multiplex PCR, the repertoire was profiled, and TCRdb retains in-frame clones only, with some absent. The repertoire holds more than 90,000 clones, with approximately 89% as singletons. V was clipped by 3 bases and J by 5 bases, with 14 bases between them. The germline CDR1 and CDR2 sequences are SGHRS and YFSETQ. The CDR3 consists of 14 residues. The chain recombines TRBV5-1 with TRBJ1-1, with a possible D match to TRBD1 (6 bases). The clonotype was recovered from a young man in good health and CMV-seronegative. The sequencing input was PBMCs. CDR3 amino acids: CASSSGQPRTEAFF. DNA of the CDR3: TGCGCCAGCAGCTCAGGACAGCCCCGGACTGAAGCTTTCTTT. The whole variable domain, filled in from reference TRBV5-1 and TRBJ1-1, reads KAGVTQTPRYLIKTRGQQVTLSCSPISGHRSVSWYQQTPGQGLQFLFEYFSETQRNKGNFPGRFSGRQFSNSRSEMNVSTLELGDSALYLCASSSGQPRTEAFFGQGTRLTVV.